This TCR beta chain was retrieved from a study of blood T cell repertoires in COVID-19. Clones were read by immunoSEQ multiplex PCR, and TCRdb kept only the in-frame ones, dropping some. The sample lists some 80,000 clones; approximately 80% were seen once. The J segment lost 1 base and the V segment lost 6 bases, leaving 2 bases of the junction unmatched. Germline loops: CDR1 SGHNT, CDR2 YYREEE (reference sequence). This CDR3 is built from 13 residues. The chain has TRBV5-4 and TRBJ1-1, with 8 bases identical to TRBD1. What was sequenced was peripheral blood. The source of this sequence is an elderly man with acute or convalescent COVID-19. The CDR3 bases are TGTGCCAGCAACCAGGGGGCGAACACTGAAGCTTTCTTT. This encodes CASNQGANTEAFF.